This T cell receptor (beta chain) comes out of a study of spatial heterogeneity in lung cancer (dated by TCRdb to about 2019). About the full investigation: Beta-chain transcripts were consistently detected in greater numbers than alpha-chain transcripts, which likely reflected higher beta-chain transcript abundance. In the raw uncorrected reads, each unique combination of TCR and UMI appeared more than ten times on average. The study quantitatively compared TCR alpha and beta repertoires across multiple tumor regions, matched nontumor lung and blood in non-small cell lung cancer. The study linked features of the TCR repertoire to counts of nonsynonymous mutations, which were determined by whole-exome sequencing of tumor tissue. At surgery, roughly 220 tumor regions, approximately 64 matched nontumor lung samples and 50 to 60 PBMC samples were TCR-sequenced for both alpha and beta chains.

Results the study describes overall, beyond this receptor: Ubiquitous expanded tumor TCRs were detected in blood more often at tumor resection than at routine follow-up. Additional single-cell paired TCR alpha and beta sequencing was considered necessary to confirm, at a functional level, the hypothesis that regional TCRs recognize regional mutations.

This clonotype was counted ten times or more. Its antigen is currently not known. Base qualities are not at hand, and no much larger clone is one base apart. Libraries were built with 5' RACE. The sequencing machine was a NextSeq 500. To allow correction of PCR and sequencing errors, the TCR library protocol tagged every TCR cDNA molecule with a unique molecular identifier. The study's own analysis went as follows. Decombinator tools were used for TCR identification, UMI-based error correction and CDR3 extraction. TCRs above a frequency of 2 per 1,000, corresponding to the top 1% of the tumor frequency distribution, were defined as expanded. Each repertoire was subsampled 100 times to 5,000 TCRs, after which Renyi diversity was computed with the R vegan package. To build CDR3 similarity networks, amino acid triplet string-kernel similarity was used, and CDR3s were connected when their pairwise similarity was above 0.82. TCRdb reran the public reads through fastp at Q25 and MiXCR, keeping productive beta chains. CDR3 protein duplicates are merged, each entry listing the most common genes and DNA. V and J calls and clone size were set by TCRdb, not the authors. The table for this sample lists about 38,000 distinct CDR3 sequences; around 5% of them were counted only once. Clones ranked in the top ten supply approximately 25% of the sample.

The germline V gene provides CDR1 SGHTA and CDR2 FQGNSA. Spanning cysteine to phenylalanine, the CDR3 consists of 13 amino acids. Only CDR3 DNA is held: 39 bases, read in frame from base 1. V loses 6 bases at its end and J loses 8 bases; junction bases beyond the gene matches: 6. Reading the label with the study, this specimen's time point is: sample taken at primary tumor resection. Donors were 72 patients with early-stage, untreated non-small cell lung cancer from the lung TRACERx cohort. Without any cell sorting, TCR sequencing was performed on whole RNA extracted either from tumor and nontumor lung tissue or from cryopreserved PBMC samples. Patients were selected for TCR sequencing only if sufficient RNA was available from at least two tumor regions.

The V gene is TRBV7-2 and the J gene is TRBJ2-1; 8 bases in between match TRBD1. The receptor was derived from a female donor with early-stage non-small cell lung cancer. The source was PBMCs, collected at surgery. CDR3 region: CASRNQGAYEQFF. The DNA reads TGTGCCAGCAGGAACCAGGGGGCCTATGAGCAGTTCTTC. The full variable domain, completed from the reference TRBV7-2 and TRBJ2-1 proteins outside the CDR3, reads GAGVSQSPSNKVTEKGKDVELRCDPISGHTALYWYRQSLGQGLEFLIYFQGNSAPDKSGLPSDRFSAERTGGSVSTLTIQRTQQEDSAVYLCASRNQGAYEQFFGPGTRLTVL.